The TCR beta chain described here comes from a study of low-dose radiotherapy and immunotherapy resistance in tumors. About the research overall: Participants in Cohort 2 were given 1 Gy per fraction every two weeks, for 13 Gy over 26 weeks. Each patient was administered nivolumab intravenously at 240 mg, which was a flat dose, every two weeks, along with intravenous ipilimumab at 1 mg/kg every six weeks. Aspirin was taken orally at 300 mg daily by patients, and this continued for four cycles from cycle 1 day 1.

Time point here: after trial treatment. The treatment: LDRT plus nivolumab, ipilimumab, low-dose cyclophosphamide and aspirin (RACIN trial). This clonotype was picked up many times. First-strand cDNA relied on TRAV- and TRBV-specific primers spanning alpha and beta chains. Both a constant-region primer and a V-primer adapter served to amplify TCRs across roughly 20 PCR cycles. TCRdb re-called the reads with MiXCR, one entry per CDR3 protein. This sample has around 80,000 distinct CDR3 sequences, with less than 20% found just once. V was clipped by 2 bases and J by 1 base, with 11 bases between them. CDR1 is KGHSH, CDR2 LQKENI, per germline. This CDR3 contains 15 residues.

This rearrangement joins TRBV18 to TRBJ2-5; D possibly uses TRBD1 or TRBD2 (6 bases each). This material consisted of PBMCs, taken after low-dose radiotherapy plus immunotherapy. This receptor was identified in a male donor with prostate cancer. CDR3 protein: CASSPNGGLQETQYF. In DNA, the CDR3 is TGTGCCAGCTCACCAAACGGGGGCCTCCAAGAGACCCAGTACTTC.